Below, 10 T cell receptor beta chains from the same sample are listed, as sequenced in a study of CD8 T cells in Susac syndrome. An amount of RNA that ranged from roughly 0.45 to 1 ug was reverse transcribed with random hexamers. TCRdb recomputed calls from the immunoSEQ multiplex PCR reads with MiXCR, one row per CDR3 protein. The table records hundreds of thousands of distinct CDR3 sequences, approximately 91% of them present only once. The specimen sequenced was CD8+ T cells from PBMCs. Source of these receptors: a human donor with multiple sclerosis.

The chain carries TRBV6-2 or TRBV6-3 and TRBJ2-7; 7 nucleotides agree with TRBD2. CDR3 length equals 15 residues. J was trimmed by 0 bases and V by 4 bases; bases with no gene match: 6. Germline V gene sequence: CDR1 MNHEY, CDR2 SVGEGT. For the CDR3, the DNA is TGTGCCAGCAGTTCGAAGCGGGACTTCTCCTACGAGCAGTACTTC. Translating gives CASSSKRDFSYEQYF.

This chain links TRBV29-1 with TRBJ1-2, with D unresolved. V lost 1 base, J lost 7 bases, and 10 bases lay in between. Germline V gene data show CDR1 as SQVTM and CDR2 as ANQGSEA. This CDR3 has 12 residues. The CDR3 protein is CSVEGRSCGYTF. CDR3 DNA sequence: TGCAGCGTTGAAGGACGGAGCTGTGGCTACACCTTC.

The gene calls are TRBV28 and TRBJ2-7; no firm D call. CDR1 is MDHEN and CDR2 is SYDVKM in the germline V gene. V lost 3 bases to trimming and J lost 0 bases, with 9 bases between them. The CDR3 has 14 amino acids. The CDR3 sequence: CASSLVQNSYEQYF. In nucleotides, the CDR3 is TGTGCCAGCAGTTTGGTTCAGAACTCCTACGAGCAGTACTTC.

V gene TRBV20-1 combines with J gene TRBJ2-7; D may correspond to TRBD1 or TRBD2 (6 bases each). The V end lost 3 bases, the J end lost 4 bases, and 16 bases lay between the germline ends. The germline V gene has CDR1 DFQATT and CDR2 SNEGSKA (reference sequence). The CDR3 contains 14 residues. Here the CDR3 reads CSARSRDIVYEQYF. The CDR3 DNA follows: TGCAGTGCTAGGTCGCGGGACATCGTATACGAGCAGTACTTC.

This chain links TRBV28 with TRBJ2-1, with D possibly TRBD1 on 6 matching bases. The CDR3 consists of 16 residues. Germline assignment: CDR1 MDHEN and CDR2 SYDVKM. V was trimmed by 6 bases and J by 0 bases, leaving 15 bases between them. The CDR3 DNA reads TGTGCCAGCAGGGAGGCCGGGACAAGCTCCTACAATGAGCAGTTCTTC. Its translation is CASREAGTSSYNEQFF.

The chain is built from TRBV24-1 and TRBJ2-5; no clear D. Germline V gene data show CDR1 as KGHDR and CDR2 as SFDVKD. The CDR3 has 13 amino acids. Trimming shortened V by 0 bases and J by 5 bases, and 6 bases separated the two germline ends. In DNA, the CDR3 is TGTGCCACCAGTGATTTGCAGGAGGAGACCCAGTACTTC. As protein: CATSDLQEETQYF.

The chain combines TRBV29-1 with TRBJ2-7, with a possible D match to TRBD1 (5 bases). The CDR3 length is 14 residues. The ends were cut back, 6 bases at V and 2 bases at J, with 17 bases in the middle. Per the germline V gene, CDR1 is SQVTM and CDR2 is ANQGSEA. CDR3 in amino acids: CSVLTDQGTYEQYF. CDR3 bases: TGCAGCGTGCTGACGGACCAGGGAACCTACGAGCAGTACTTC.

This sequence joins TRBV30 and TRBJ2-5, with unresolved D. V dropped 5 bases and J dropped 5 bases, with 12 bases sitting between them. The CDR3 consists of 12 residues. From germline, CDR1 is GTSNPN and CDR2 SVGIG (reference sequence). CDR3 bases: TGTGCCTGGGATGTTCCCCGGGAGACCCAGTACTTC. Protein: CAWDVPRETQYF.

V and J are TRBV30 and TRBJ1-6; D ambiguous. Trimming shortened V by 4 bases and J by 7 bases, and 8 bases separated the two germline ends. The CDR3 runs to 12 residues. CDR1 GTSNPN and CDR2 SVGIG come from the germline V gene (reference sequence). The CDR3 DNA sequence: TGTGCCTGGATTCAGCTCAATTCACCCCTCCACTTT. This codes for CAWIQLNSPLHF.

The V and J genes are TRBV12-3 or TRBV12-4 and TRBJ2-5; the match to TRBD2 covers 8 bases. The CDR3 has 14 amino acids. V was pared by 5 bases and J by 1 base, with 3 bases of the junction left unmatched. The CDR3 nucleotides read TGTGCCAGCAGTCCCGGGGGGGCCCAAGAGACCCAGTACTTC. It is translated as CASSPGGAQETQYF.